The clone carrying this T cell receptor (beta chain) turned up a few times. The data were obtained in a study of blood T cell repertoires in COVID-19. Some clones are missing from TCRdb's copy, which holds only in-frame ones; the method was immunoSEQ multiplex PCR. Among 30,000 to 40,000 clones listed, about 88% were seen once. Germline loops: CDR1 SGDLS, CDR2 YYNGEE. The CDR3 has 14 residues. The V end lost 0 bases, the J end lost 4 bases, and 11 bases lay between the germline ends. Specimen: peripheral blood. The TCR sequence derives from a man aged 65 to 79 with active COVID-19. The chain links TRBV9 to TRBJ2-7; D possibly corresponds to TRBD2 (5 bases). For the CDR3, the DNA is TGTGCCAGCAGCGTAGAGGGAGTTGGATACGAGCAGTACTTC. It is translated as CASSVEGVGYEQYF.